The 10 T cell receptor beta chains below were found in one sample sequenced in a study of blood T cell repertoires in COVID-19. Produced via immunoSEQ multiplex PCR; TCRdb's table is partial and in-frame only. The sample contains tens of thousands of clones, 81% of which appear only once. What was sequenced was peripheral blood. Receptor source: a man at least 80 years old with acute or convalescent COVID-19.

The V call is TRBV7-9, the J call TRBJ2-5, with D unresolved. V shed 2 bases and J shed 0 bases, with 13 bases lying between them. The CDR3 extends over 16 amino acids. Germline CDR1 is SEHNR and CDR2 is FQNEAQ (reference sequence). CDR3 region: CASSLRIDEDQETQYF. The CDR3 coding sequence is TGTGCCAGCAGCTTAAGAATAGATGAGGACCAAGAGACCCAGTACTTC.

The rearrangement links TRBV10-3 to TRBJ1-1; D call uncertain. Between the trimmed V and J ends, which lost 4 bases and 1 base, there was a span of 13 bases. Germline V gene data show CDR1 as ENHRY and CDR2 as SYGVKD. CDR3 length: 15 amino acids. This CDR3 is CAISASGSGNTEAFF. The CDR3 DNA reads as TGTGCCATCAGTGCTTCCGGCTCAGGGAACACTGAAGCTTTCTTT.

The CDR3 nucleotides are TGTGCCAGCATTTCTAGCGGGAGTGGGGGCGGGGAGCTGTTTTTT. Translating gives CASISSGSGGGELFF. V usage is TRBV28 and J usage is TRBJ2-2; the match to TRBD2 covers 10 bases. V trimming: 7 bases; J trimming: 7 bases; junction bases outside the gene matches: 9. Germline V CDR1 and CDR2: MDHEN, SYDVKM. The CDR3 has 15 residues.

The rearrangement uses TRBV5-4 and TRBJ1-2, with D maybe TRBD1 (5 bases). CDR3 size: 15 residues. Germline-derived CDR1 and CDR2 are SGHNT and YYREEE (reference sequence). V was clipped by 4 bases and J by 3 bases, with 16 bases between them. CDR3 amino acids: CASSTWSQGDYGYTF. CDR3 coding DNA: TGTGCCAGCAGCACTTGGAGCCAGGGTGACTATGGCTACACCTTC.

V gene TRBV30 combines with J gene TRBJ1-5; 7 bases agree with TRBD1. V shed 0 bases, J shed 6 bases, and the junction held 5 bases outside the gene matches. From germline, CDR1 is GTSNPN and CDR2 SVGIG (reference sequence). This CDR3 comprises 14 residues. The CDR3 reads CAWSVTGKSQPQHF. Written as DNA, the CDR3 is TGTGCCTGGAGTGTGACAGGGAAAAGTCAGCCCCAGCATTTT.

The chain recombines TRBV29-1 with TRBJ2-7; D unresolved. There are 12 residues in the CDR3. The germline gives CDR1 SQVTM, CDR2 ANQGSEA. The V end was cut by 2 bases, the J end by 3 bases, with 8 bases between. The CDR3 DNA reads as TGCAGCGTTGAAATGCCAGGCTACGAGCAGTACTTC. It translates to CSVEMPGYEQYF.

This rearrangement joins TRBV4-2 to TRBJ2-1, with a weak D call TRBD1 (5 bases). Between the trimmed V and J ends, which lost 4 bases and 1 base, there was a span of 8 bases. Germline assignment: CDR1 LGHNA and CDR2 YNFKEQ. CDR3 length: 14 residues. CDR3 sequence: CASSRGESYNEQFF. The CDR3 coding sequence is TGTGCCAGCAGCCGGGGCGAGTCCTACAATGAGCAGTTCTTC.

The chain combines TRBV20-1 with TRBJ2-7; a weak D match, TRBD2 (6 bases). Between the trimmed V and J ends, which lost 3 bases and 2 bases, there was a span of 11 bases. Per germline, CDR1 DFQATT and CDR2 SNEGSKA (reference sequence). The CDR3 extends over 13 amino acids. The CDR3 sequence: CSASLAGTYEQYF. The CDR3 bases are TGCAGTGCTAGTCTTGCGGGAACCTACGAGCAGTACTTC.

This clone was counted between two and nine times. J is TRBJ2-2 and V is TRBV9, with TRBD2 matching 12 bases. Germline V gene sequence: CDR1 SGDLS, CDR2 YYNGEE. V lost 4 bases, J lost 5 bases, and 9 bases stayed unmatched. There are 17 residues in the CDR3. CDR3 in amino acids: CASSLTQTSGRTGELFF. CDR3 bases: TGTGCCAGCAGCTTAACACAGACTAGCGGGAGAACCGGGGAGCTGTTTTTT.

CDR3 residues: CASSQFYLNANNEQFF. The CDR3 DNA sequence: TGTGCCAGCAGCCAATTTTACTTAAATGCAAACAATGAGCAGTTCTTC. The V call is TRBV3-1 (or the pseudogene TRBV3-2), the J call TRBJ2-1; D uncertain. The length of the CDR3 is 16 residues. V was shortened by 2 bases and J by 5 bases, with 16 bases between the two germline ends. Germline values: CDR1 LGHDT, CDR2 YNNKEL (reference sequence).